The 26 T cell receptor beta chains below were found in one sample sequenced in a study of identical twins (dated by TCRdb to the mid-2010s). Preparation of the library involved 5' RACE. The run used an Illumina HiSeq 2000. In TCRdb, the public reads were trimmed at Q25 with fastp and aligned with MiXCR, with productive beta chains retained. Each CDR3 protein gets just one entry, which takes the most common genes and DNA from the rows behind it. This sample has 1.5 million or so distinct CDR3 sequences in its table, and under 35% of those were observed once. Together, the top ten hold 0.25% to 0.3% of the sample. Sequenced input: cord blood. These receptor sequences come from a newborn girl in good health.

This clonotype was counted only a few times. The chain recombines TRBV3-1 with TRBJ2-3; TRBD2 matches 8 bases. The V gene's germline CDR1 is LGHDT and CDR2 YNNKEL (reference sequence). With 4 bases clipped from V and 4 bases from J, the junction kept 7 bases outside the gene matches. The CDR3 has 15 amino acids. CDR3 sequence: CASSPGTSTADTQYF. The CDR3 coding sequence is TGTGCCAGCAGCCCCGGGACTAGTACAGCAGATACGCAGTATTTT.

V usage is TRBV11-3 and J usage is TRBJ2-4, with TRBD2 matching over 13 bases. The tail of the sequence fits TRBJ2-5 better, so the J call may be wrong. CDR3 length equals 16 residues. Per the germline V gene, CDR1 is SGHNT and CDR2 is YENEEA. The CDR3 reads CASSPGLAGVEETQYF. The CDR3 DNA reads TGTGCCAGCAGCCCAGGACTAGCGGGAGTTGAAGAGACCCAGTACTTC.

The rearrangement joins TRBV20-1 to TRBJ1-2; 7 bases are shared with TRBD1. J lost 0 bases, V lost 2 bases, and 3 bases had no gene match. The CDR3 has 14 residues. Germline loops: CDR1 DFQATT, CDR2 SNEGSKA (reference sequence). The CDR3 protein is CSARRDSTNYGYTF. CDR3 DNA: TGCAGTGCTAGAAGGGACAGCACTAACTATGGCTACACCTTC.

This clonotype is a singleton in its sample. CDR3 DNA: TGTGCTAGCAGCAAAGGAAGGACTAGCGGCCTATTCAATGAGCAGTTCTTC. Protein: CASSKGRTSGLFNEQFF. This chain connects TRBV21-1 to TRBJ2-1; TRBD2, the table's D call, was not compared with the DNA. TRBV21-1 is flagged as a pseudogene. The CDR3 covers 17 residues.

This clonotype was detected only a few times. This chain links TRBV10-3 with TRBJ2-1; D might be TRBD1 (6 bases). The DNA end favors TRBJ2-7, so the J call may be wrong. Germline CDR1 and CDR2: ENHRY and SYGVKD. This CDR3 is 14 amino acids long. The CDR3 reads CASIRDNSYNEQYF. CDR3 DNA: TGTGCCTCGATACGGGACAACTCCTACAATGAGCAGTACTTC.

This clonotype was seen more than once but under ten times. The chain links TRBV27 to TRBJ2-1, with 8 bases aligning to TRBD2. Unmatched junction bases numbered 9, after V lost 5 bases and J lost 6 bases. Germline V gives CDR1 MNHEY, CDR2 SMNVEV (reference sequence). This CDR3 has 15 residues. CDR3 region: CASSAPGLGANEQFF. The CDR3 nucleotides are TGTGCCAGCAGTGCACCGGGACTAGGAGCCAATGAGCAGTTCTTC.

The chain couples TRBV20-1 to TRBJ2-3; D unclear. Between the trimmed V and J ends, which lost 3 bases and 0 bases, there was a span of 13 bases. From germline, CDR1 is DFQATT and CDR2 SNEGSKA (reference sequence). The CDR3 has 15 amino acids. The chain's CDR3 is CSARKTVSSTDTQYF. CDR3 DNA: TGCAGTGCTAGGAAGACGGTTTCAAGCACAGATACGCAGTATTTT.

The chain recombines TRBV11-2 with TRBJ2-1, with 12 bases lining up with TRBD2. Losses at the gene ends were 5 bases for V and 5 bases for J; bases not matched to a gene: 10. The CDR3 has 17 residues. CDR1 is SGHAT and CDR2 is FQNNGV in the germline V gene. The CDR3, as DNA: TGTGCCAGCAGCCCTGAACTAGCGGGGGGTTTCGACAATGAGCAGTTCTTC. Encoded protein: CASSPELAGGFDNEQFF.

The rearrangement joins TRBV4-2 to TRBJ2-7; possibly TRBD1 or TRBD2 for D (5 bases each). The CDR3 is 15 residues long. The germline gives CDR1 LGHNA, CDR2 YNFKEQ. V lost 0 bases and J lost 4, with 13 bases in between. The CDR3, as DNA: TGTGCCAGCAGCCAAGAAGGGGACGGCGGATACGAGCAGTACTTC. Amino acid sequence: CASSQEGDGGYEQYF.

This clonotype was seen only a few times. V usage is TRBV20-1 and J usage is TRBJ1-2, with a tentative D call TRBD1 (5 bases). Germline V gene data show CDR1 as DFQATT and CDR2 as SNEGSKA (reference sequence). V was cut by 2 bases and J by 3 bases, with 10 bases left in between. The CDR3 loop spans 13 amino acids. The CDR3 DNA follows: TGCAGTGCTAGAAGGGGAGGCTACTATGGCTACACCTTC. Translation gives CSARRGGYYGYTF.

This rearrangement joins TRBV11-1 to TRBJ1-1; D not certain. This CDR3 has 14 amino acids. Germline assignment: CDR1 SGHAT and CDR2 FQDESV (reference sequence). V was pared by 6 bases and J by 0 bases, with 11 bases between. DNA for the CDR3: TGTGCCAGCAGGTCCGGGTCCATGAACACTGAAGCTTTCTTT. This gives the protein CASRSGSMNTEAFF. The complete variable domain, with remaining parts taken from reference TRBV11-1 and TRBJ1-1, reads EAEVAQSPRYKITEKSQAVAFWCDPISGHATLYWYRQILGQGPELLVQFQDESVVDDSQLPKDRFSAERLKGVDSTLKIQPAELGDSAMYLCASRSGSMNTEAFFGQGTRLTVV.

The chain couples TRBV5-1 to TRBJ2-7; 9 bases are a match to TRBD1. Germline V CDR1 and CDR2: SGHRS, YFSETQ. The trim removed 2 bases at V and 0 bases at J, leaving 3 bases unmatched. The CDR3 is 15 residues long. CDR3 in amino acids: CASSLGQGFSYEQYF. In DNA, the CDR3 is TGCGCCAGCAGCTTAGGACAGGGGTTCTCCTACGAGCAGTACTTC.

The chain recombines TRBV21-1 with TRBJ2-4; TRBD1 is the table's D call, not checked against the DNA. TRBV21-1 is shown as a pseudogene. The CDR3 spans 11 residues. This chain's CDR3 is CASSKGGGPYF. For the CDR3, the DNA is TGTGCCAGCAGCAAGGGGGGGGGCCCGTACTTC.

This chain uses TRBV7-6 with TRBJ1-4; no definite D call. With 5 bases removed from V and 10 bases from J, the gap between germline ends came to 14 bases. The CDR3 is 13 residues long. In germline, CDR1 is SGHVS, CDR2 FNYEAQ. CDR3 residues: CASSLAEGGKLFF. The CDR3 bases are TGTGCCAGCAGCCTGGCCGAGGGCGGAAAACTGTTTTTT.

This clonotype was seen just once. The rearrangement uses TRBV5-1 and TRBJ1-2; a weak D match, TRBD1 (6 bases). Germline CDR1 reads SGHRS; CDR2 reads YFSETQ. The CDR3 is 14 residues long. V was pared by 4 bases and J by 6 bases, with 16 bases between. CDR3 protein: CASSRGLQGHGYTF. The CDR3 nucleotides are TGCGCCAGCAGCCGAGGCCTACAGGGACATGGCTACACCTTC.

V is TRBV20-1 and J is TRBJ1-4; maybe TRBD1 (6 bases). Trimming removed 6 bases from V and 0 bases from J, with 14 bases in between. The CDR3 runs to 15 residues. The germline gives CDR1 DFQATT, CDR2 SNEGSKA (reference sequence). The DNA of the CDR3 is TGCAGTGCGGGACATGGACGAACAACTAATGAAAAACTGTTTTTT. It codes for CSAGHGRTTNEKLFF.

The CDR3 nucleotides read TGCGCCAGCAGCCAAGGGCTCTGGCGGTCGAACACCGGGGAGCTGTTTTTT. Translation: CASSQGLWRSNTGELFF. The genes are TRBV4-1 and TRBJ2-2, with unresolved D. The CDR3 is 17 amino acids. V lost 1 base, J lost 0 bases, and 12 bases lay in between. Germline-derived CDR1 and CDR2 are MGHRA and YSYEKL.

The V call is TRBV2, the J call TRBJ2-5; D ambiguous. This CDR3 is 14 amino acids long. CDR1 SNHLY and CDR2 FYNNEI come from the germline V gene. Trimming pared 6 bases from V and 1 base from J, leaving 12 bases between. CDR3 DNA: TGTGCCAGCAGCCTCTCGCTATTCCAAGAGACCCAGTACTTC. It is translated as CASSLSLFQETQYF.

This clonotype was recorded at least ten times. The J gene is TRBJ2-1, the V gene TRBV20-1, with 9 bases matching TRBD2. Germline V gene data show CDR1 as DFQATT and CDR2 as SNEGSKA (reference sequence). The ends lost 1 base at V and 4 bases at J; junction bases unmatched: 8. The CDR3 is 16 amino acids. CDR3 in amino acids: CSARGQSSGEYNEQFF. For the CDR3, the DNA is TGCAGTGCTAGAGGCCAATCTAGCGGGGAGTACAATGAGCAGTTCTTC.

As regards this clonotype: This sequence may be a read error, since a much larger clone differs from it by one base. The chain links TRBV10-3 to TRBJ2-1; TRBD1 matches 8 bases. The CDR3 length is 13 residues. CDR1 ENHRY and CDR2 SYGVKD come from the germline V gene. CDR3 bases: TGTGCCACCAGTGCGACAGGGGACAATGAGCAGTTCTTC. This codes for CATSATGDNEQFF.

V and J are TRBV19 and TRBJ1-1; TRBD1 might be the D (6 bases). V was cut by 7 bases and J by 0 bases, with 21 bases left in between. Germline CDR1 is LNHDA and CDR2 is SQIVND (reference sequence). CDR3 length: 17 residues. In nucleotides, the CDR3 is TGTGCCAGTAACCTAGGGCAAAGGGGGGGCATGAACACTGAAGCTTTCTTT. This sequence encodes CASNLGQRGGMNTEAFF.

The CDR3 DNA is TGTGCCAGCATCCCAATTCGGAGCTCCTACGAGCAGTACTTC. Its protein is CASIPIRSSYEQYF. This rearrangement joins TRBV2 to TRBJ2-7; D gene ambiguous. In germline, CDR1 is SNHLY, CDR2 FYNNEI. The CDR3 loop spans 14 amino acids. Trimming pared 7 bases from V and 0 bases from J, leaving 13 bases between.

The rearrangement uses TRBV5-1 and TRBJ2-1, with unresolved D. Trimming left V 1 base short and J 10 bases short, with 12 bases between. This CDR3 comprises 13 residues. Germline loops: CDR1 SGHRS, CDR2 YFSETQ. The CDR3: CASSLTATYEQFF. CDR3 in DNA: TGCGCCAGCAGCTTGACAGCGACCTACGAGCAGTTCTTC.

Only a few counts were recorded for this clonotype. The genes are TRBV5-5 and TRBJ2-1; 8 nucleotides align to TRBD2. Germline CDR1 reads SGHKS; CDR2 reads YYEKEE (reference sequence). After removal of 5 bases from V and 9 bases from J, the junction contained 10 bases not matched to a gene. The CDR3 runs to 14 residues. The CDR3 loop reads CASRAGVFNGEQFF. CDR3 nucleotide sequence: TGTGCCAGCAGAGCGGGAGTTTTCAACGGTGAGCAGTTCTTC. The full variable domain, rest sourced from reference TRBV5-5 and TRBJ2-1, is DAGVTQSPTHLIKTRGQQVTLRCSPISGHKSVSWYQQVLGQGPQFIFQYYEKEERGRGNFPDRFSARQFPNYSSELNVNALLLGDSALYLCASRAGVFNGEQFFGPGTRLTVL.

The CDR3 coding sequence is TGTGCCAGCAGCTGGACACCAACGAGGACTGAAGCTTTCTTT. This sequence encodes CASSWTPTRTEAFF. V gene TRBV7-9 combines with J gene TRBJ1-1, with D maybe TRBD1 (5 bases). The germline gives CDR1 SEHNR, CDR2 FQNEAQ (reference sequence). Trimming removed 4 bases from V and 5 bases from J, with 14 bases in between. CDR3 length equals 14 residues.

This clonotype was observed many times. DNA for the CDR3: TGCGCCAGCAGCTTGGGGGGGCCCACTGAAGCTTTCTTT. As protein: CASSLGGPTEAFF. The rearrangement uses TRBV5-1 and TRBJ1-1; tentatively, D is TRBD1 (6 bases). Germline-derived CDR1 and CDR2 are SGHRS and YFSETQ. Between the trimmed V and J ends, which lost 0 bases and 4 bases, there was a span of 7 bases. CDR3 size: 13 residues. Full variable domain (outside the CDR3, taken from reference TRBV5-1 and TRBJ1-1): KAGVTQTPRYLIKTRGQQVTLSCSPISGHRSVSWYQQTPGQGLQFLFEYFSETQRNKGNFPGRFSGRQFSNSRSEMNVSTLELGDSALYLCASSLGGPTEAFFGQGTRLTVV.